Shown below are 31 T cell receptor beta chains from a single sample sequenced in a study of T-cell memory formation after mild COVID-19. TCRdb passed the 5' RACE reads through MiXCR, listing each CDR3 protein once. The sample consists of about 400,000 distinct CDR3 sequences, roughly 17% of them appearing once. Sequenced input: PBMCs or a T cell subset sorted from them (not recorded which). The receptors were gathered from a man between 18 and 35 years old who had mild COVID-19 (a few samples of this study predate the infection). Cell type and time point are not known.

This clonotype was seen repeatedly, ten times or more. The rearrangement uses TRBV5-5 and TRBJ2-3, with a tentative D call TRBD1 (5 bases). With 3 bases removed from V and 6 bases from J, the gap between germline ends came to 14 bases. This CDR3 contains 14 residues. Germline CDR1 is SGHKS and CDR2 is YYEKEE (reference sequence). CDR3 coding DNA: TGTGCCAGCAGCTCGGACACTTCTGGGGATACGCAGTATTTT. Its translation: CASSSDTSGDTQYF.

This clonotype was picked up a small number of times. The rearrangement uses TRBV5-3 and TRBJ1-1; D perhaps matches TRBD1 (5 bases). TRBV5-3 is designated an ORF whose function remains uncertain. The V end was cut by 8 bases, the J end by 1 base, with 12 bases between. This CDR3 comprises 13 residues. In DNA, the CDR3 is TGTGCCAGGCTGGGGCAGACGAACACTGAAGCTTTCTTT. It codes for CARLGQTNTEAFF.

This clonotype was counted a few times. V and J are TRBV7-9 and TRBJ1-4; D uncertain. Per the germline V gene, CDR1 is SEHNR and CDR2 is FQNEAQ (reference sequence). This CDR3 region has 12 residues. V shed 6 bases and J shed 6 bases, with 8 bases lying between them. The CDR3 coding sequence is TGTGCCAGCAGACAGAACGATGAAAAACTGTTTTTT. This translates into CASRQNDEKLFF. Variable domain in full (rest from reference TRBV7-9 and TRBJ1-4): DTGVSQNPRHKITKRGQNVTFRCDPISEHNRLYWYRQTLGQGPEFLTYFQNEAQLEKSRLLSDRFSAERPKGSFSTLEIQRTEQGDSAMYLCASRQNDEKLFFGSGTQLSVL.

Concerning this clonotype: The junction differs from germline at one of its ends, possibly a read error. This chain links TRBV5-1 with TRBJ2-6, with D unresolved. CDR1 is SGHRS, CDR2 YFSETQ, per germline. The CDR3 runs to 19 residues. The CDR3 spells CASSLSLRTALSVANVLTF. CDR3 sequence (DNA): TGCGCCAGCAGCTTGTCGCTGAGGACGGCCCTCTCTGTGGCCAACGTCCTGACTTTC.

This rearrangement joins TRBV10-3 to TRBJ2-7; TRBD1 is a possible D gene (5 bases). V lost 9 bases, J lost 2 bases, and 14 bases lay in between. Germline assignment: CDR1 ENHRY and CDR2 SYGVKD. The CDR3 is made up of 13 amino acids. CDR3 sequence reads: CAICRDPAYEQYV. CDR3 sequence (DNA): TGTGCCATTTGCAGGGATCCCGCCTACGAGCAGTACGTC.

The V and J genes are TRBV20-1 and TRBJ2-5; 9 positions match TRBD2. V shed 1 base and J 1 base; nucleotides not matched to a gene: 4. This CDR3 contains 15 residues. Germline values: CDR1 DFQATT, CDR2 SNEGSKA (reference sequence). CDR3 region: CSARGIAGAQETQYF. The CDR3 nucleotides read TGCAGTGCTAGAGGGATAGCGGGGGCCCAAGAGACCCAGTACTTC.

This clonotype showed up just a few times. The V call is TRBV3-1, the J call TRBJ1-1; no definite D call. V was cut by 1 base and J by 10 bases, with 7 bases left in between. Germline CDR1 reads LGHDT; CDR2 reads YNNKEL (reference sequence). The CDR3 runs to 11 residues. CDR3 protein: CASSQVGGAFF. The CDR3 bases are TGTGCCAGCAGCCAAGTCGGTGGAGCTTTCTTT. The full variable domain, with the rest looked up from reference TRBV3-1 and TRBJ1-1, is DTAVSQTPKYLVTQMGNDKSIKCEQNLGHDTMYWYKQDSKKFLKIMFSYNNKELIINETVPNRFSPKSPDKAHLNLHINSLELGDSAVYFCASSQVGGAFFGQGTRLTVV.

The chain recombines TRBV9 with TRBJ2-3; D is undetermined. This CDR3 is 14 amino acids long. Trimming shortened V by 0 bases and J by 2 bases, and 7 bases separated the two germline ends. Germline CDR1 SGDLS, CDR2 YYNGEE. CDR3: CASSVGPFTDTQYF. DNA for the CDR3: TGTGCCAGCAGCGTAGGACCTTTCACAGATACGCAGTATTTT.

This clonotype was recorded a few times. This chain connects TRBV12-3 or TRBV12-4 to TRBJ2-1, with 8 bases matching TRBD2. V was pared by 4 bases and J by 0 bases, with 2 bases of the junction left unmatched. This CDR3 spans 15 amino acids. The CDR3 reads CASSSTSGSYNEQFF. CDR3 bases: TGTGCCAGCAGTTCCACTAGCGGCTCCTACAATGAGCAGTTCTTC.

The sample holds a few counts of this clonotype. Written as DNA, the CDR3 is TGTGCCAGCAGCAAACCCCGACAGCTTGAGGAGACCCAGTACTTC. Translated: CASSKPRQLEETQYF. The V gene is TRBV21-1, the J gene TRBJ2-5; no check of the table's D call, TRBD1, against the DNA was made. TRBV21-1 is a pseudogene locus. The CDR3 runs to 15 residues.

J is TRBJ2-7 and V is TRBV29-1; D not resolved. Germline-derived CDR1 and CDR2 are SQVTM and ANQGSEA. V gave up 0 bases and J gave up 2 bases, with 8 bases separating them. The CDR3 extends over 13 amino acids. CDR3: CSVEDSTAYEQYF. Here the CDR3 DNA reads TGCAGCGTTGAAGATTCAACGGCCTACGAGCAGTACTTC.

The chain links TRBV11-2 to TRBJ2-3, with a tentative D call TRBD2 (5 bases). V lost 5 bases, J lost 1 base, and 13 bases lay in between. The CDR3 totals 15 residues. Germline lookup yields CDR1 SGHAT and CDR2 FQNNGV. Here the CDR3 DNA reads TGTGCCAGCAGCCGGGCTAGCTGGGGCACAGATACGCAGTATTTT. Amino acids: CASSRASWGTDTQYF. Full variable domain (outside the CDR3, taken from reference TRBV11-2 and TRBJ2-3): EAGVAQSPRYKIIEKRQSVAFWCNPISGHATLYWYQQILGQGPKLLIQFQNNGVVDDSQLPKDRFSAERLKGVDSTLKIQPAKLEDSAVYLCASSRASWGTDTQYFGPGTRLTVL.

In its sample, this clonotype was seen a few times. This chain connects TRBV5-6 to TRBJ2-6, with a possible D match to TRBD2 (6 bases). The CDR3 sequence is 14 residues long. Germline lookup yields CDR1 SGHDT and CDR2 YYEEEE. V was pared by 0 bases and J by 8 bases, with 9 bases between. The CDR3 DNA is TGTGCCAGCAGCTTGGGCGCGGGGTCCAACGTCCTGACTTTC. Protein product: CASSLGAGSNVLTF. Using reference TRBV5-6 and TRBJ2-6 for the parts outside the CDR3, the full variable domain is DAGVTQSPTHLIKTRGQQVTLRCSPKSGHDTVSWYQQALGQGPQFIFQYYEEEERQRGNFPDRFSGHQFPNYSSELNVNALLLGDSALYLCASSLGAGSNVLTFGAGSRLTVL.

In its sample, this clonotype was seen a few times. This chain links TRBV7-2 with TRBJ1-3; possibly TRBD1 for D (5 bases). V was pared by 1 base and J by 4 bases, with 14 bases between. The CDR3 consists of 16 residues. Germline lookup yields CDR1 SGHTA and CDR2 FQGNSA. The CDR3 DNA reads TGTGCCAGCAGCTTAGTGCTTCAGGGCTCAGGAAACACCATATATTTT. Its translation: CASSLVLQGSGNTIYF.

The chain carries TRBV6-5 and TRBJ2-5; TRBD1 matches 10 bases. The CDR3 sequence is 15 residues long. The germline CDR1 and CDR2 sequences are MNHEY and SVGAGI. V dropped 8 bases and J dropped 5; count of bases not matched to a gene: 11. The CDR3 spells CASLGATGGYETQYF. In nucleotides, the CDR3 is TGTGCCAGCTTAGGGGCGACAGGGGGCTATGAGACCCAGTACTTC.

This clonotype has a handful of counts. V and J are TRBV5-1 and TRBJ2-7; TRBD1 matches 11 bases. Germline V gene data show CDR1 as SGHRS and CDR2 as YFSETQ. V lost 3 bases and J lost 4; bases outside the gene matches: 3. CDR3 length: 14 amino acids. CDR3 loop: CASSWDRGAYEQYF. CDR3 DNA: TGCGCCAGCAGCTGGGACAGGGGGGCGTACGAGCAGTACTTC.

The chain has TRBV24-1 and TRBJ1-2; D not resolved. Germline CDR1 KGHDR, CDR2 SFDVKD. Trimming pared 9 bases from V and 3 bases from J, leaving 10 bases between. The CDR3 spans 12 residues. The CDR3 here is CATESKDYGYTF. The CDR3 bases are TGTGCCACCGAATCCAAGGACTATGGCTACACCTTC.

This clonotype was picked up a small number of times. The rearrangement uses TRBV7-2 and TRBJ2-3, with 16 bases fitting TRBD2. Germline-derived CDR1 and CDR2 are SGHTA and FQGNSA. Trimming cost V 4 bases and J 7 bases; bases outside gene matches: 17. The CDR3 is 20 amino acids. CDR3 sequence: CASSSPGTSGGDTFVNTQYF. The DNA for the CDR3 is TGTGCCAGCAGCTCCCCAGGGACTAGCGGGGGGGATACCTTTGTAAATACGCAGTATTTT.

This clonotype was found a few times. The gene calls are TRBV12-3 or TRBV12-4 and TRBJ1-6; D gene uncertain. V lost 6 bases and J lost 13, with 10 bases in between. The CDR3 extends over 11 amino acids. Here the CDR3 DNA reads TGTGCCAGCAGGCGAGACATTCCCCTCCACTTT. As protein: CASRRDIPLHF.

J is TRBJ2-2 and V is TRBV7-2, with D unclear. CDR1 SGHTA and CDR2 FQGNSA come from the germline V gene. The V gene lost 1 base and the J gene lost 6 bases, with 6 bases spanning the gap. The CDR3 is 13 amino acids. The CDR3, as DNA: TGTGCCAGCAGCTTAGTGTTGGCCGGGGAGCTGTTTTTT. Translating it yields CASSLVLAGELFF.

This clonotype was seen more than once but under ten times. The genes are TRBV28 and TRBJ2-3; 10 bases are shared with TRBD1. Trimming cost V 3 bases and J 2 bases; bases outside gene matches: 5. Germline CDR1 and CDR2: MDHEN and SYDVKM. The CDR3 runs 16 residues. The CDR3 reads CASSFRQGAFTDTQYF. CDR3 nucleotides: TGTGCCAGCAGTTTTCGACAGGGGGCCTTCACAGATACGCAGTATTTT.

This chain uses TRBV30 with TRBJ1-2; D ambiguous. Germline lookup yields CDR1 GTSNPN and CDR2 SVGIG (reference sequence). V dropped 6 bases and J dropped 8 bases, with 10 bases sitting between them. This CDR3 is 10 amino acids long. The CDR3 here is CACLEGGYTF. CDR3 coding DNA: TGTGCCTGCTTAGAGGGCGGCTACACCTTC.

This sequence joins TRBV7-9 and TRBJ1-4; D not resolved. Germline loops: CDR1 SEHNR, CDR2 FQNEAQ (reference sequence). Trimming pared 5 bases from V and 4 bases from J, leaving 11 bases between. The length of the CDR3 is 14 residues. CDR3 protein: CASSQTPNNEKLFF. CDR3 DNA: TGTGCCAGCAGCCAGACACCGAATAATGAAAAACTGTTTTTT.

The chain combines TRBV21-1 with TRBJ2-3; TRBD1, the table's D call, lacks a check against the DNA. TRBV21-1 is a pseudogene locus. The CDR3 totals 14 residues. The CDR3 region has the DNA TGTGCCAGCACCCCGGACAGGGGCTCGGATACGCAGTATTTT. Translation gives CASTPDRGSDTQYF.

This clonotype was seen only a few times. J is TRBJ2-1 and V is TRBV20-1; TRBD2 matches 7 bases. V dropped 2 bases and J dropped 4; count of bases not matched to a gene: 8. The CDR3 loop spans 15 amino acids. The V gene's germline CDR1 is DFQATT and CDR2 SNEGSKA (reference sequence). Here the CDR3 DNA reads TGCAGTGCTAGATTATCGGGACTATTATACAATGAGCAGTTCTTC. It encodes CSARLSGLLYNEQFF.

The chain uses TRBV23-1 and TRBJ2-7; the D is unclear. TRBV23-1 is an ORF, and what it does is uncertain. V dropped 0 bases and J dropped 2 bases, with 8 bases sitting between them. This CDR3 comprises 14 residues. The CDR3 nucleotides read TGCGCCAGCAGTCAATCAGATACACCCTACGAGCAGTACTTC. It codes for CASSQSDTPYEQYF.

J is TRBJ2-1 and V is TRBV29-1; TRBD2 is a possible D gene (6 bases). CDR1 SQVTM and CDR2 ANQGSEA come from the germline V gene. The CDR3 runs 11 residues. V was trimmed by 6 bases and J by 10 bases, leaving 13 bases between them. The CDR3 DNA follows: TGCAGCGTCGTACTAGCCTCCGAGCAGTTCTTC. It codes for CSVVLASEQFF.

The table lists this clonotype with a few counts. V and J are TRBV6-5 and TRBJ1-1, with TRBD1 as a possible D gene (5 bases). Trimming pared 6 bases from V and 9 bases from J, leaving 20 bases between. Germline CDR1 is MNHEY and CDR2 is SVGAGI. The CDR3 covers 14 residues. The CDR3, as DNA: TGTGCCAGCAGAGATTTTGTAAATCGGGGGAAAGCTTTCTTT. Protein product: CASRDFVNRGKAFF.

The V call is TRBV7-2, the J call TRBJ1-5, with TRBD1 matching over 9 bases. Trimming at V came to 5 bases and at J to 2 bases, leaving 7 bases not matched to a gene. The V gene's germline CDR1 is SGHTA and CDR2 FQGNSA. The CDR3 has 16 amino acids. CDR3 in amino acids: CASSPTGGLGNQPQHF. CDR3 nucleotides: TGTGCCAGCAGCCCAACAGGGGGCCTTGGCAATCAGCCCCAGCATTTT. Based on the CDR3 plus reference TRBV7-2 and TRBJ1-5, the full variable domain is GAGVSQSPSNKVTEKGKDVELRCDPISGHTALYWYRQSLGQGLEFLIYFQGNSAPDKSGLPSDRFSAERTGGSVSTLTIQRTQQEDSAVYLCASSPTGGLGNQPQHFGDGTRLSIL.

The gene calls are TRBV19 and TRBJ2-7, with 7 bases that match TRBD2. The CDR3 loop spans 15 amino acids. Germline trimming cut 5 bases from V and 6 bases from J; bases unmatched to any gene: 13. Germline V gene sequence: CDR1 LNHDA, CDR2 SQIVND (reference sequence). CDR3 sequence (DNA): TGTGCCAGTAGTGTTCGGGGGGATACTGAGGTCGAGCAGTACTTC. Translated: CASSVRGDTEVEQYF.

At least ten counts were recorded for this clonotype. V and J are TRBV6-5 and TRBJ2-7, with TRBD2 matching over 8 bases. V shed 9 bases, J shed 1 base, and the junction held 11 bases outside the gene matches. CDR1 MNHEY and CDR2 SVGAGI come from the germline V gene. This CDR3 has 15 amino acids. The CDR3 DNA follows: TGTGCCAGTCCCTGGCCTCGCGGGAGGTCCTACGAGCAGTACGTC. It specifies CASPWPRGRSYEQYV.